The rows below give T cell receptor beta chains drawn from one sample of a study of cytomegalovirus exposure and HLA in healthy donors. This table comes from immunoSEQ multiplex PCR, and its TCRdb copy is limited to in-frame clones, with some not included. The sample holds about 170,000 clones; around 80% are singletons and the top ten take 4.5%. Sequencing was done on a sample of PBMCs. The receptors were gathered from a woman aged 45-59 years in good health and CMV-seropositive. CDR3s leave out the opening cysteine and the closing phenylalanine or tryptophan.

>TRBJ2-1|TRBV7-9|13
ASSPSGTSYNEQF
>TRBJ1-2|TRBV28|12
ASSLLAVNYGYT
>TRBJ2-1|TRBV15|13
ATSRDLGSGNEQF
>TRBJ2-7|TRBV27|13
ASSLSSGRGYEQY
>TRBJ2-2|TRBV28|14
ASSLSRGLGTGELF
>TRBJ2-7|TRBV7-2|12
ASSWGLVSDEQY
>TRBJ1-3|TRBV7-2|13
ASSLATGFGNTIY
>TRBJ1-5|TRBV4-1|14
ASSQSGGLGNQPQH
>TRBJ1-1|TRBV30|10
AWNGGFTEAF
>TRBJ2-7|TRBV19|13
ASRKGTGSSYEQY
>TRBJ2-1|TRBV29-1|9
SVIGDNEQF
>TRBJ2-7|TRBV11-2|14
ASSSWTSGFGYEQY
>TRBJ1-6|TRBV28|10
ASWAYGKPLH
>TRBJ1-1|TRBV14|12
ASSQGQGNTEAF
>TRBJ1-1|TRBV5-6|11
ASSRTGFTEAF
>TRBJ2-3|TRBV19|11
ASSMGPSVGQY
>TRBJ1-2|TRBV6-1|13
ASSEEQGAYYGYT
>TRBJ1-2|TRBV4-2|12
ASSPDRGRRGYT
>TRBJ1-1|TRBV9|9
ASSPPGEAF
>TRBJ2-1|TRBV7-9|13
ASSLYGGAGNEQF
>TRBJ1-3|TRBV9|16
ASSVDPGVSSSGNTIY
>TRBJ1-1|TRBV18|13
ASSQTGPAGAEAF
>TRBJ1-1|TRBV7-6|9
ASSFGSEAF
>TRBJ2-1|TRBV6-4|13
ASSATGQGRDEQF
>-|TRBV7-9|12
ASSLGRDRDEQY
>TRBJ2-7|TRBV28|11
ASSTPDIDEQY
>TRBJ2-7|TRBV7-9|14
SSSLWLAGTYSEQY
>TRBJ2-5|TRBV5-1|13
ASVPGTSGVETQY
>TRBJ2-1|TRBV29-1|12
SVLKLAGSNEQF
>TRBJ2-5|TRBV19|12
ASSIRGVQETQY
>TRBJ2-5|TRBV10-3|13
AISESAGGLQTQY
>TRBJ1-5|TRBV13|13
ASSLGGGRSQPQH
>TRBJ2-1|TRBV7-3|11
ASSPKQGNEQF
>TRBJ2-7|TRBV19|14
ASSRSKTSGSYEQY
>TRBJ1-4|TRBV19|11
ASSRTGNEKLF
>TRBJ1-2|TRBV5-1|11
ASSLDLVYGYT
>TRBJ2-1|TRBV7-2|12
ASSTASGYNEQF
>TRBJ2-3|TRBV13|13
ASSPGLADTGTQY
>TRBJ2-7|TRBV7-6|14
ASSLGERQIASEQY
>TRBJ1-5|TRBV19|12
ASSINGEFSPQH
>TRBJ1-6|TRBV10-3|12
AISPTGVNSPLH
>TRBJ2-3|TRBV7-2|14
ASTLSMRGITDTQY
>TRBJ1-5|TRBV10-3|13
AISPGTGGNQPQH
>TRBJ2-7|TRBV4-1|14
ASSPWTSGRGHEQY
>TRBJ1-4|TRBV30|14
AWRISGTGGSEKLF
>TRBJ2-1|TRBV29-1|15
SVGGLNSGSSYNEQF
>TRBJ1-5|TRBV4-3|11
ASSQDTGQPQH
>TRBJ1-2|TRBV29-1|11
SVGGVGSYGYT
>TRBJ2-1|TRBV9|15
ASSVGARIHAYNEQF